Listed below are T cell receptor beta chains from one sample, sequenced in a study of T cell responses to AZD1222 COVID-19 vaccine. TCRdb keeps only in-frame clones here, not all; method: immunoSEQ multiplex PCR. Of under 150,000 clones in the sample, 75% to 95% were seen once. The sample here was peripheral blood, taken on day 0 of AZD1222 vaccination. The receptors were gathered from an adult in good health. The CDR3 runs from the conserved cysteine through the conserved F or W. The D gene is left open where the match is weak. Clone sizes are given selectively: once, few, many, or a class where the clone is expanded.

j_call | d_call | v_call | clone_size | cdr3_aa | cdr3_nt
TRBJ1-1 | NA | TRBV29-1 | NA | CSVESPGATEAFF | TGCAGCGTTGAAAGTCCAGGGGCCACTGAAGCTTTCTTT
TRBJ2-2 | TRBD2 | TRBV9 | NA | CASRPGEGGELFF | TGTGCCAGCCGGCCCGGGGAGGGCGGGGAGCTGTTTTTT
TRBJ2-7 | TRBD1 | TRBV7-9 | NA | CASRPRQGNEQYF | TGTGCCAGCAGACCTAGACAGGGTAACGAGCAGTACTTC
TRBJ2-5 | TRBD2 | TRBV11-3 | NA | CASSDASGNGETQYF | TGTGCCAGCAGCGACGCTAGCGGGAATGGAGAGACCCAGTACTTC
TRBJ2-3 | TRBD2 | TRBV7-9 | NA | CASSLAPSGRGTDTQYF | TGTGCCAGCAGCTTAGCCCCTAGCGGGAGGGGGACAGATACGCAGTATTTT
TRBJ1-6 | NA | TRBV27 | NA | CASSFGQGGNSPLHF | TGTGCCAGCAGTTTTGGTCAGGGAGGAAATTCACCCCTCCACTTT
TRBJ1-4 | NA | TRBV4-1 | NA | CASSHGRPTNEKLFF | TGCGCCAGCAGCCATGGACGGCCCACTAATGAAAAACTGTTTTTT
TRBJ2-3 | TRBD2 | TRBV2 | NA | CASRGVAGDTQYF | TGTGCCAGCAGGGGAGTAGCGGGAGATACGCAGTATTTT
TRBJ2-1 | NA | TRBV4-2 | NA | CASSHGGRNEQFF | TGTGCCAGCAGCCATGGGGGGCGCAATGAGCAGTTCTTC
TRBJ2-3 | NA | TRBV18 | NA | CASSRSTSSATDTQYF | TGTGCCAGCTCACGGTCGACTAGTTCCGCCACAGATACGCAGTATTTT
TRBJ1-1 | NA | TRBV10-3 | NA | CAISEVRGAEAFF | TGTGCCATCAGTGAGGTGCGGGGTGCTGAAGCTTTCTTT
TRBJ1-4 | TRBD1 | TRBV5-1 | NA | CASSPTGGSEKLFF | TGCGCCAGCAGCCCGACAGGGGGAAGCGAAAAACTGTTTTTT
TRBJ1-3 | NA | TRBV5-5 | NA | CASSLVVDSGNTIYF | TGTGCCAGCAGCTTGGTCGTGGACTCTGGAAACACCATATATTTT
TRBJ2-7 | TRBD1 | TRBV19 | NA | CASTARDRVYEQYF | TGTGCCAGTACCGCCCGGGACAGGGTCTACGAGCAGTACTTC
TRBJ2-3 | TRBD2 | TRBV29-1 | NA | CSVEGSGATDTQYF | TGCAGCGTTGAAGGTAGCGGGGCCACAGATACGCAGTATTTT
TRBJ2-2 | TRBD2 | TRBV3-1/TRBV3-2 | NA | CASSQSAGDFSTGELFF | TGTGCCAGCAGCCAGTCAGCGGGAGATTTTTCCACCGGGGAGCTGTTTTTT
TRBJ2-7 | NA | TRBV7-9 | once | CASSHPGLEVDYEQYF | TGTGCCAGCAGCCATCCGGGACTTGAGGTAGATTACGAGCAGTACTTC
TRBJ2-1 | TRBD2 | TRBV6-6 | NA | CASSYSISGDLNEQFF | TGTGCCAGCAGTTACTCGATTAGCGGGGATTTAAATGAGCAGTTCTTC
TRBJ2-7 | NA | TRBV3-1/TRBV3-2 | NA | CASSPGPYEQYF | TGTGCCAGCAGTCCCGGGCCCTACGAGCAGTACTTC
TRBJ2-5 | NA | TRBV7-8 | NA | CASSGQNQETQYF | TGTGCCAGCAGCGGACAGAACCAAGAGACCCAGTACTTC
TRBJ1-6 | NA | TRBV3-1/TRBV3-2 | NA | CASSQTQGNSPLHF | TGTGCCAGCAGCCAAACACAGGGAAATTCACCCCTCCACTTT
TRBJ1-5 | NA | TRBV7-2 | NA | CASSPRQDINQPQHF | TGTGCCAGCAGCCCAAGACAGGACATTAATCAGCCCCAGCATTTT
TRBJ1-2 | NA | TRBV12-3/TRBV12-4 | NA | CASSLTPNYGYTF | TGTGCCAGCAGTTTGACCCCCAACTATGGCTACACCTTC
TRBJ2-3 | TRBD1 | TRBV7-8 | NA | CASSLVGVNRGRSTDTQYF | TGTGCCAGCAGCTTAGTAGGGGTTAACAGGGGCCGTAGCACAGATACGCAGTATTTT
TRBJ1-1 | NA | TRBV6-5 | NA | CASSRRNTEAFF | TGTGCCAGCAGTCGCAGAAACACTGAAGCTTTCTTT
TRBJ1-5 | TRBD1 | TRBV10-3 | NA | CAATPDRGVGQPQHF | TGTGCCGCCACCCCTGACAGGGGTGTAGGTCAGCCCCAGCATTTT
TRBJ2-3 | NA | TRBV25-1 | NA | CASTRRGAGSTDTQYF | TGTGCCAGCACCCGAAGAGGGGCGGGGAGCACAGATACGCAGTATTTT
TRBJ1-1 | NA | TRBV28 | NA | CASSLARWNTEAFF | TGTGCCAGCAGTTTAGCTAGGTGGAACACTGAAGCTTTCTTT
TRBJ2-7 | TRBD2 | TRBV6-5 | once | CASSYGTSGPYEQYF | TGTGCCAGCAGTTACGGGACTAGCGGGCCCTACGAGCAGTACTTC
TRBJ2-2 | TRBD2 | TRBV9 | few | CASSVAHGRAAGELFF | TGTGCCAGCAGCGTAGCCCACGGGAGGGCCGCTGGGGAGCTGTTTTTT
TRBJ1-2 | NA | TRBV14 | NA | CASSQSGRPYYGYTF | TGTGCCAGCAGCCAAAGCGGCAGACCTTACTATGGCTACACCTTC
TRBJ2-2 | TRBD2 | TRBV5-1 | NA | CASSLDGTSSRRELFF | TGCGCCAGCAGCTTGGATGGGACTAGTAGCCGGCGGGAGCTGTTTTTT
TRBJ1-1 | TRBD1 | TRBV3-1/TRBV3-2 | NA | CASSRLGTGGGSEAFF | TGTGCCAGCAGCCGCCTGGGGACAGGGGGTGGGAGTGAAGCTTTCTTT
TRBJ1-5 | NA | TRBV24-1 | NA | CATMSTVSNQPQHF | TGTGCCACCATGTCGACAGTTAGCAATCAGCCCCAGCATTTT
TRBJ1-4 | NA | TRBV29-1 | NA | CSVVGIKEKLFF | TGCAGCGTTGTCGGGATTAAAGAAAAACTGTTTTTT
TRBJ1-1 | NA | TRBV11-3 | NA | CASSGRGSANTEAFF | TGTGCCAGCAGCGGCAGGGGCTCAGCAAACACTGAAGCTTTCTTT
TRBJ2-1 | TRBD2 | TRBV14 | NA | CASSQGSGREFEQFF | TGTGCCAGCAGCCAAGGTAGCGGGAGGGAATTTGAGCAGTTCTTC
TRBJ2-7 | TRBD1 | TRBV7-2 | NA | CASSSTGTGGYEQYF | TGTGCCAGCAGCTCGACCGGGACAGGGGGTTACGAGCAGTACTTC
TRBJ1-4 | TRBD1 | TRBV3-1/TRBV3-2 | NA | CASSHGDRDNEKLFF | TGTGCCAGCAGCCACGGTGACAGGGATAATGAAAAACTGTTTTTT
TRBJ2-1 | TRBD2 | TRBV3-1/TRBV3-2 | NA | CASSQTSGGYNEQFF | TGTGCCAGCAGCCAGACTAGCGGGGGTTACAATGAGCAGTTCTTC
TRBJ2-3 | NA | TRBV9 | NA | CASSVRVLADTQYF | TGTGCCAGCAGCGTAAGAGTTTTGGCAGATACGCAGTATTTT
TRBJ2-5 | TRBD1 | TRBV29-1 | NA | CSVDRGRETQYF | TGCAGCGTTGACAGGGGGCGCGAGACCCAGTACTTC
TRBJ1-4 | NA | TRBV24-1 | NA | CATSDLSGDYNEKLFF | TGTGCCACCAGTGATTTGTCGGGGGACTATAATGAAAAACTGTTTTTT
TRBJ1-1 | TRBD1 | TRBV4-1 | NA | CASSHPDRLSTEAFF | TGCGCCAGCAGCCACCCGGACAGGCTGAGCACTGAAGCTTTCTTT